This T cell receptor beta chain was recorded in a study of T cell responses to AZD1222 COVID-19 vaccine. Trimming cost V 8 bases and J 8 bases; bases outside gene matches: 7. This CDR3 is 13 amino acids long. Libraries were prepared by immunoSEQ multiplex PCR; TCRdb keeps only in-frame clonotypes and omits some of them. The table includes about 140,000 clones, 85% to 95% detected once. Turning to this clone: Its cognate antigen is unknown.

Broader study findings: Recipients of two AZD1222 doses showed rising Spike-specific TCR breadth and depth.

The material was peripheral blood, obtained on day 0 of AZD1222 vaccination. This TCR was recovered from an adult in good health. The chain carries TRBV12-3 or TRBV12-4 and TRBJ1-2, with TRBD1 identical over 11 bases. CDR3 nucleotides: TGTGCCAGCGGCCCGGGGACAGGGGGGGGCTACACCTTC. This gives the protein CASGPGTGGGYTF.